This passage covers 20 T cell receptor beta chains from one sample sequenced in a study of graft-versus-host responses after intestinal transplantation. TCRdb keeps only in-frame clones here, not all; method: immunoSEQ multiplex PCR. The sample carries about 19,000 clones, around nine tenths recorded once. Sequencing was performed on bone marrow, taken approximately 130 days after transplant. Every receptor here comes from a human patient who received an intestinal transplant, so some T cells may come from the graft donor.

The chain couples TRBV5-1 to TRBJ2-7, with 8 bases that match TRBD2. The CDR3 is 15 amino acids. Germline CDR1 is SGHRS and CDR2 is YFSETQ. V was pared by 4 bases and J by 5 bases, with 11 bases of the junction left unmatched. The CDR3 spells CASSVAPGLGDEQYF. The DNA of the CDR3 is TGCGCCAGCAGCGTGGCCCCGGGACTAGGGGACGAGCAGTACTTC.

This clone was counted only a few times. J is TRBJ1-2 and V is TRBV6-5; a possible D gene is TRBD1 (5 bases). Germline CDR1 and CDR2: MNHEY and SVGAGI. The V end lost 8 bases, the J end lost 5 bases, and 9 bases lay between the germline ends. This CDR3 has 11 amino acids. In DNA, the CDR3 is TGTGCCAGCGGTAGGGGATATGGCTACACCTTC. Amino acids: CASGRGYGYTF.

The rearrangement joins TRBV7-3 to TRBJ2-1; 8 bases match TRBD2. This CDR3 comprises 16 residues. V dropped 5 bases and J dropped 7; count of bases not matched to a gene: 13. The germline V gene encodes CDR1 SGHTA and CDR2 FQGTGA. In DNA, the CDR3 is TGTGCCAGCAGCCCCCTGAGGGAGCGGGAGAGGAATGAGCAGTTCTTC. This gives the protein CASSPLRERERNEQFF.

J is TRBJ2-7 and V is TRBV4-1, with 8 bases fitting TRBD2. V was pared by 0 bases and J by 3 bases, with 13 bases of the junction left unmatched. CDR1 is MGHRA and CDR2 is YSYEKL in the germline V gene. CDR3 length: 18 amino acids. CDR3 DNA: TGCGCCAGCAGCCAAGACCTGCCGTGGGCGGGAGGTTTCTACGAGCAGTACTTC. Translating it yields CASSQDLPWAGGFYEQYF.

For the CDR3, the DNA is TGTGCCACCCTCTGGGGGGTCTGGGGCTACACCTTC. Translated: CATLWGVWGYTF. The chain links TRBV6-5 to TRBJ1-2; perhaps TRBD1 as D (5 bases). CDR1 is MNHEY, CDR2 SVGAGI, per germline. This CDR3 region has 12 residues. The germline V and J ends were trimmed by 10 bases and 8 bases, with 17 bases remaining between them.

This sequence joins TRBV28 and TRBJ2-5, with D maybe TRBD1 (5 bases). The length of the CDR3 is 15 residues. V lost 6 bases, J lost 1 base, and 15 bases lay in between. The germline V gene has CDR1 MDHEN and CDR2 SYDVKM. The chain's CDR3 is CASRTLDSFQETQYF. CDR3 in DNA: TGTGCCAGCAGAACCCTTGACAGCTTCCAAGAGACCCAGTACTTC. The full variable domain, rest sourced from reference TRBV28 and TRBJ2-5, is DVKVTQSSRYLVKRTGEKVFLECVQDMDHENMFWYRQDPGLGLRLIYFSYDVKMKEKGDIPEGYSVSREKKERFSLILESASTNQTSMYLCASRTLDSFQETQYFGPGTRLLVL.

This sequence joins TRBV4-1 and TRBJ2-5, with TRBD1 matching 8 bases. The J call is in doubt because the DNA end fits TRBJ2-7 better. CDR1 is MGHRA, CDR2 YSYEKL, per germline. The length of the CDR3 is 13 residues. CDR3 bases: TGCGCCAGCAGCCAGACAGGGGTCTACGAGCAGTACTTC. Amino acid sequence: CASSQTGVYEQYF.

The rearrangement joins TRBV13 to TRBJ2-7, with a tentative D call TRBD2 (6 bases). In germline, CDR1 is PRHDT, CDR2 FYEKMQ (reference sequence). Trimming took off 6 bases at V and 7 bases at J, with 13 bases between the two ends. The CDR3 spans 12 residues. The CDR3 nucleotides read TGTGCCAGCAGGGGTGGGGCGGGGGAGCAGTACTTC. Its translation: CASRGGAGEQYF.

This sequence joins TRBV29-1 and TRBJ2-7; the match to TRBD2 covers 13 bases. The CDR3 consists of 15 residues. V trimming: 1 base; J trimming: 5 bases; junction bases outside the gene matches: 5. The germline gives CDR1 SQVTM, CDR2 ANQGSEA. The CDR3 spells CSVEGLAGGADEQYF. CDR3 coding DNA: TGCAGCGTTGAAGGACTAGCGGGAGGAGCGGACGAGCAGTACTTC.

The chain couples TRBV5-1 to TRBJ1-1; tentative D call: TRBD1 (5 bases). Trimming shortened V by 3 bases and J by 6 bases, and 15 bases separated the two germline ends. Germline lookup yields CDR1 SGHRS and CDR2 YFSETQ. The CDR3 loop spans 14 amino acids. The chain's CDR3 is CASSYSGTVAEAFF. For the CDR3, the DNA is TGCGCCAGCAGCTACTCAGGGACTGTCGCTGAAGCTTTCTTT.

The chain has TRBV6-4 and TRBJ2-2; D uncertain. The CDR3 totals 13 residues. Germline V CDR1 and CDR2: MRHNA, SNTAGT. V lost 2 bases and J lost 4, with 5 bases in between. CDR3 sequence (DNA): TGTGCCAGCAGTGACAGGGCCACCGGGGAGCTGTTTTTT. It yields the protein CASSDRATGELFF.

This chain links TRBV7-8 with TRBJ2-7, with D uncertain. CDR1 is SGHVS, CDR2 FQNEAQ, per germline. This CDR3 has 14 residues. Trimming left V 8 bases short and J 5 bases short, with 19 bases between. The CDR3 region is CASRLTRSEHEQYF. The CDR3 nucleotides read TGTGCCAGCCGTCTGACCCGATCCGAGCACGAGCAGTACTTC.

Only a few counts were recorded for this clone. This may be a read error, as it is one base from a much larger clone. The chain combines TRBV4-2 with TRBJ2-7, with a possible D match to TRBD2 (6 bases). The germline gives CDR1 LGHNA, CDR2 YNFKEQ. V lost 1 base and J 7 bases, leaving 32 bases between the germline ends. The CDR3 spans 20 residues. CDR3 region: CASSQGWSAARWDSYNEQYF. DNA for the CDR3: TGTGCCAGCAGCCAAGGTTGGTCAGCCGCCAGGTGGGACTCCTACAATGAGCAGTACTTC.

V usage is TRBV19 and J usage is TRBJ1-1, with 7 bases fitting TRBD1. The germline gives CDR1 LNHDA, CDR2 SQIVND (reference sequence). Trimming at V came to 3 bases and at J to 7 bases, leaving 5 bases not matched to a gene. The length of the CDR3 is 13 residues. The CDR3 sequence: CASSIGTAIEAFF. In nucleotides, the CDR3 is TGTGCCAGTAGTATTGGGACAGCTATTGAAGCTTTCTTT.

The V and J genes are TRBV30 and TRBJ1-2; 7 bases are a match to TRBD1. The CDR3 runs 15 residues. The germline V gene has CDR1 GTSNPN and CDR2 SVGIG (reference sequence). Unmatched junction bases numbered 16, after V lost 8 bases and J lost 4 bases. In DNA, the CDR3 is TGTGCCGGGCGTCAACAGGGGTTGGGGAGCTATGGCTACACCTTC. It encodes CAGRQQGLGSYGYTF.

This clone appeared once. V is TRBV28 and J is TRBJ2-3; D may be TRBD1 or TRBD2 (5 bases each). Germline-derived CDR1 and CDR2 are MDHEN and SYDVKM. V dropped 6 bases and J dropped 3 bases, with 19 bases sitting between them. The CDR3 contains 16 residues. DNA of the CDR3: TGTGCCAGCAGCCGACCTCCGGGGCGAATTACAGATACGCAGTATTTT. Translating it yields CASSRPPGRITDTQYF.

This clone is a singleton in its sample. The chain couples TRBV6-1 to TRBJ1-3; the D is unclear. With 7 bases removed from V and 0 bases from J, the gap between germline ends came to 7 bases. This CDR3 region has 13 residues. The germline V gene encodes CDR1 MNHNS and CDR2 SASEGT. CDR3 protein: CASMTSSGNTIYF. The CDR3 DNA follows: TGTGCCAGCATGACCAGCTCTGGAAACACCATATATTTT.

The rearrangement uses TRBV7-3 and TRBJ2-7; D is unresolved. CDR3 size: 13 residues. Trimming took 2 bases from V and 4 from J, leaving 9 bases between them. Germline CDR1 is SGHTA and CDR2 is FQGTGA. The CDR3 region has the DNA TGTGCCAGCAGCTTAGGGGTTCAGTACGAGCAGTACTTC. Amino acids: CASSLGVQYEQYF.

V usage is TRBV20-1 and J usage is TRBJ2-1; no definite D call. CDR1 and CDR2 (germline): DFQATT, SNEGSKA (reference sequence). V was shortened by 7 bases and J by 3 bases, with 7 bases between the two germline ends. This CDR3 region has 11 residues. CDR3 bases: TGCAGTGGAGACGGCTACAATGAGCAGTTCTTC. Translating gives CSGDGYNEQFF.

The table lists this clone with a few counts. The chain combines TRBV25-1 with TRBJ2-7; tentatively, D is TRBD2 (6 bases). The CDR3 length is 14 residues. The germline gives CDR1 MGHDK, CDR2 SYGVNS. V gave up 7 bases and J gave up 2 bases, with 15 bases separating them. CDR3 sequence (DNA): TGTGCCAGCACCGAGCGGGTCCCCCCCTACGAGCAGTACTTC. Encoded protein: CASTERVPPYEQYF.